The 25 T cell receptor beta chains below all came from one sample that was sequenced in a study of blood T cell repertoires in COVID-19. Some clones are missing from TCRdb's copy, which holds only in-frame ones; the method was immunoSEQ multiplex PCR. The repertoire holds some 69,000 clones, 79% seen once, with 47% in the top ten. The sequenced sample consisted of peripheral blood. The receptors here all came from a human donor in a cohort sampled during active COVID-19.

V usage is TRBV6-5 and J usage is TRBJ1-1; tentatively, D is TRBD1 (5 bases). Germline CDR1 reads MNHEY; CDR2 reads SVGAGI. The CDR3 is made up of 12 amino acids. Trimming took 5 bases from V and 7 from J, leaving 11 bases between them. CDR3 coding DNA: TGTGCCAGCAGTCAGGGAAAGGTTGAAGCTTTCTTT. This encodes CASSQGKVEAFF.

The DNA of the CDR3 is TGTGCCAGCAGTTTAGCCCGGACAGGGCTTGAGCAGTACTTC. Translated, it gives CASSLARTGLEQYF. The rearrangement uses TRBV28 and TRBJ2-7, with 8 bases aligning to TRBD1. V shed 2 bases, J shed 7 bases, and the junction held 7 bases outside the gene matches. The germline V gene encodes CDR1 MDHEN and CDR2 SYDVKM. The CDR3 is made up of 14 amino acids.

The V gene is TRBV12-3 or TRBV12-4, the J gene TRBJ1-2; 8 positions agree with TRBD1. The CDR3 extends over 13 amino acids. The junction had 4 bases not matched to a gene; V was cut back by 6 bases and J by 4 bases. The DNA for the CDR3 is TGTGCCAGCAGGGAAGGGACAGGCTATGGCTACACCTTC. This codes for CASREGTGYGYTF.

The gene calls are TRBV4-1 and TRBJ1-5, with 8 bases lining up with TRBD1. The V gene end was trimmed by 2 bases and the J gene end by 0 bases; junction bases not matched to a gene: 0. The CDR3 extends over 15 amino acids. Germline CDR1 is MGHRA and CDR2 is YSYEKL. In nucleotides, the CDR3 is TGCGCCAGCAGCCAACAGGGGGCTAGCAATCAGCCCCAGCATTTT. Encoded protein: CASSQQGASNQPQHF.

A single count supports this clone. The chain recombines TRBV7-9 with TRBJ2-3, with 11 bases aligning to TRBD2. Germline trimming cut 5 bases from V and 3 bases from J; bases unmatched to any gene: 4. Germline V gene lookup returns CDR1 SEHNR and CDR2 FQNEAQ (reference sequence). The CDR3 has 15 residues. CDR3 region: CASSETSGETDTQYF. The CDR3 DNA is TGTGCCAGCAGCGAGACTAGCGGGGAGACAGATACGCAGTATTTT.

The J gene is TRBJ1-1, the V gene TRBV28, with 8 bases lining up with TRBD1. J gave up 1 base and V 6 bases, and 4 bases lay outside the gene matches. CDR3 length equals 14 residues. CDR1 and CDR2 from the germline V gene are MDHEN and SYDVKM. CDR3 DNA: TGTGCCAGCAGGGCGACAGGGGCGAACACTGAAGCTTTCTTT. It codes for CASRATGANTEAFF.

A single count supports this clone. This chain joins TRBV5-1 and TRBJ1-1, with D perhaps matching TRBD1 (6 bases). Trimming took off 0 bases at V and 6 bases at J, with 15 bases between the two ends. From germline, CDR1 is SGHRS and CDR2 YFSETQ. The CDR3 is 15 residues long. CDR3 amino acids: CASSLVARGFPEAFF. For the CDR3, the DNA is TGCGCCAGCAGCTTGGTTGCCAGGGGATTCCCTGAAGCTTTCTTT.

V is TRBV12-1 and J is TRBJ2-7; no check of the table's D call, TRBD1, against the DNA was made. TRBV12-1 is tagged as a pseudogene. The CDR3 loop spans 12 amino acids. The DNA of the CDR3 is TGTGCCAGCAGCTTTTATGCCAGGGTGGTCTCCTTC. Residues: CASSFYARVVSF.

The chain carries TRBV2 and TRBJ1-1, with D possibly TRBD1 on 5 matching bases. The CDR3 totals 11 residues. V was shortened by 7 bases and J by 10 bases, with 13 bases between the two germline ends. In germline, CDR1 is SNHLY, CDR2 FYNNEI. CDR3: CASNQGGVAFF. The CDR3 nucleotides are TGTGCCAGCAATCAGGGAGGGGTAGCTTTCTTT.

V and J are TRBV5-1 and TRBJ2-3; 8 nucleotides line up with TRBD1. CDR3 length equals 16 residues. Germline assignment: CDR1 SGHRS and CDR2 YFSETQ. The junction had 9 bases not matched to a gene; V was cut back by 4 bases and J by 2 bases. CDR3 region: CASSPGTGVNTDTQYF. The CDR3 DNA reads TGCGCCAGCAGCCCGGGGACAGGAGTGAACACAGATACGCAGTATTTT. Together with reference TRBV5-1 and TRBJ2-3, the CDR3 gives the full variable domain: KAGVTQTPRYLIKTRGQQVTLSCSPISGHRSVSWYQQTPGQGLQFLFEYFSETQRNKGNFPGRFSGRQFSNSRSEMNVSTLELGDSALYLCASSPGTGVNTDTQYFGPGTRLTVL.

DNA for the CDR3: TGTGCCAGCACCCCAGGGGGCGTGCAAAAAAACATTCAGTACTTC. It yields the protein CASTPGGVQKNIQYF. V gene TRBV7-2 combines with J gene TRBJ2-4; 8 bases are a match to TRBD1. The CDR3 extends over 15 amino acids. Germline V CDR1 and CDR2: SGHTA, FQGNSA. J was trimmed by 4 bases and V by 7 bases; bases with no gene match: 9.

This chain connects TRBV6-4 to TRBJ2-1, with D possibly TRBD2 on 6 matching bases. The CDR3 covers 15 residues. Per germline, CDR1 MRHNA and CDR2 SNTAGT. V lost 6 bases to trimming and J lost 6 bases, with 18 bases between them. CDR3 sequence: CASSPAPLAFNEQFF. Here the CDR3 DNA reads TGTGCCAGCAGCCCCGCGCCGCTAGCGTTCAATGAGCAGTTCTTC.

This chain joins TRBV9 and TRBJ2-7; 12 bases match TRBD2. The CDR3 spans 19 residues. The ends lost 3 bases at V and 2 bases at J; junction bases unmatched: 15. Per germline, CDR1 SGDLS and CDR2 YYNGEE. The CDR3 sequence: CASSGSAYTTSGGTYEQYF. CDR3 nucleotides: TGTGCCAGCAGCGGATCCGCCTACACGACTAGCGGGGGAACCTACGAGCAGTACTTC.

The chain recombines TRBV3-1 (or the pseudogene TRBV3-2) with TRBJ2-1; 13 bases line up with TRBD2. The CDR3 has 15 residues. Looked up from germline, CDR1 is LGHDT and CDR2 is YNNKEL (reference sequence). The J segment lost 9 bases and the V segment lost 2 bases, leaving 4 bases of the junction unmatched. In DNA form, the CDR3 reads TGTGCCAGCAGCCAACAGGGACTAGCGGGAATTGAGCAGTTCTTC. It translates to CASSQQGLAGIEQFF.

V usage is TRBV5-1 and J usage is TRBJ2-1; D possibly corresponds to TRBD1 (5 bases). Per the germline V gene, CDR1 is SGHRS and CDR2 is YFSETQ. This CDR3 comprises 14 residues. V lost 2 bases to trimming and J lost 8 bases, with 14 bases between them. The CDR3 nucleotides read TGCGCCAGCAGCTTAGGGGAAGTCTGGGATGAGCAGTTCTTC. The encoded protein is CASSLGEVWDEQFF.

This sequence joins TRBV18 and TRBJ2-7, with 9 bases matching TRBD1. Losses at the gene ends were 6 bases for V and 3 bases for J; bases not matched to a gene: 9. The CDR3 is 15 residues long. CDR1 is KGHSH, CDR2 LQKENI, per germline. CDR3: CASSHTGTGNYEQYF. The CDR3 nucleotides are TGTGCCAGCTCGCACACGGGGACAGGGAACTACGAGCAGTACTTC.

V usage is TRBV2 and J usage is TRBJ2-1, with TRBD2 identical over 14 bases. The ends lost 3 bases at V and 4 bases at J; junction bases unmatched: 8. This CDR3 region has 18 residues. CDR1 SNHLY and CDR2 FYNNEI come from the germline V gene. CDR3 DNA sequence: TGTGCCAGCAGTGATCCGGGACTAGCGGGAGACTTTTACAATGAGCAGTTCTTC. It codes for CASSDPGLAGDFYNEQFF.

The chain couples TRBV28 to TRBJ1-3; TRBD1 agrees at 9 bases. The germline V gene encodes CDR1 MDHEN and CDR2 SYDVKM. V lost 7 bases to trimming and J lost 0 bases; unmatched junction nucleotides: 4. This CDR3 is 15 amino acids long. CDR3: CASTDRGPSGNTIYF. CDR3 bases: TGTGCCAGCACGGACAGGGGCCCCTCTGGAAACACCATATATTTT.

The table lists this clone with a few counts. V usage is TRBV15 and J usage is TRBJ1-1; D not certain. The CDR3 is made up of 14 amino acids. The V gene's germline CDR1 is LNHNV and CDR2 YYDKDF (reference sequence). Trimming pared 0 bases from V and 1 base from J, leaving 6 bases between. The CDR3 region has the DNA TGTGCCACCAGCAGAGATGAGGCGAACACTGAAGCTTTCTTT. Residues: CATSRDEANTEAFF.

The rearrangement links TRBV18 to TRBJ2-2; 9 positions agree with TRBD1. The CDR3 consists of 14 residues. The V segment lost 6 bases and the J segment 6 bases; nucleotides outside the gene matches: 5. The germline V gene encodes CDR1 KGHSH and CDR2 LQKENI. The CDR3 reads CASSGTGMPGELFF. CDR3 nucleotide sequence: TGTGCCAGCTCCGGGACAGGGATGCCCGGGGAGCTGTTTTTT.

This clone was detected once. The chain is built from TRBV5-8 and TRBJ2-7; 8 bases fit TRBD1. The length of the CDR3 is 14 residues. The V segment lost 2 bases and the J segment 1 base; nucleotides outside the gene matches: 2. In germline, CDR1 is SGHTS, CDR2 YDEGEE. CDR3 in amino acids: CASSLYRGSYEQYF. In nucleotides, the CDR3 is TGTGCCAGCAGCTTATACAGGGGGTCCTACGAGCAGTACTTC. Full variable domain (outside the CDR3, taken from reference TRBV5-8 and TRBJ2-7): EAGVTQSPTHLIKTRGQQATLRCSPISGHTSVYWYQQALGLGLQFLLWYDEGEERNRGNFPPRFSGRQFPNYSSELNVNALELEDSALYLCASSLYRGSYEQYFGPGTRLTVT.

This clone showed up just once. The rearrangement links TRBV5-1 to TRBJ1-4; TRBD1 matches at 7 bases. Germline V gene lookup returns CDR1 SGHRS and CDR2 YFSETQ. Trimming at V came to 4 bases and at J to 5 bases, leaving 5 bases not matched to a gene. The CDR3 runs 14 residues. As DNA, the CDR3 is TGCGCCAGCAGCAGACAGGGTCCGAATGAAAAACTGTTTTTT. Protein sequence: CASSRQGPNEKLFF.

The chain couples TRBV7-8 to TRBJ2-2; 7 bases match TRBD1. CDR3 length: 16 amino acids. Germline V gene lookup returns CDR1 SGHVS and CDR2 FQNEAQ. Trimming cost V 6 bases and J 6 bases; bases outside gene matches: 13. The CDR3 DNA sequence: TGTGCCAGCAGTCCATCCCGGACAGGAGCTGCCGGGGAGCTGTTTTTT. This translates into CASSPSRTGAAGELFF.

V usage is TRBV5-6 and J usage is TRBJ1-3; tentatively, D is TRBD1 (6 bases). CDR3 length: 16 amino acids. Germline loops: CDR1 SGHDT, CDR2 YYEEEE. The V end was cut by 0 bases, the J end by 0 bases, with 10 bases between. The DNA for the CDR3 is TGTGCCAGCAGCTTGGACAGGGCCCTCTCTGGAAACACCATATATTTT. Protein: CASSLDRALSGNTIYF.

The rearrangement uses TRBV28 and TRBJ2-3; the match to TRBD2 covers 14 bases. Per the germline V gene, CDR1 is MDHEN and CDR2 is SYDVKM. The V gene end was trimmed by 5 bases and the J gene end by 7 bases; junction bases not matched to a gene: 8. This CDR3 is built from 16 residues. The CDR3 protein is CASSTRTSGRINTQYF. The CDR3 nucleotides are TGTGCCAGCAGTACACGGACTAGCGGGAGGATAAATACGCAGTATTTT.